This record concerns one TCR beta chain sequence. Looked up from germline, CDR1 is MNHEY and CDR2 is SVGAGI. The CDR3 length is 11 residues. V was clipped by 8 bases and J by 3 bases, with 7 bases between them. This specimen belongs to a study of blood T cell repertoires in COVID-19. Study in general: Specimens from acute and convalescent COVID-19 originated in the United States, Italy and Spain.

Under the authors' procedure: Amplified reference gene primers provided the basis for estimating nucleated cell counts. TCRdb's copy holds only in-frame clones and misses some; the assay was immunoSEQ multiplex PCR. The V and J calls and clone size come from that table; D and trimming were worked out from the DNA. The sample includes around 75,000 clones, 85% to 90% seen only once; the top ten take approximately 5.8%. The sequence was obtained from a man aged 50-60 years with acute or convalescent COVID-19. This sequence joins TRBV6-5 and TRBJ1-1; D remains ambiguous. Sequencing was carried out using peripheral blood. The CDR3 DNA reads TGTGCCAGCTTTTCGGACACTGAAGCTTTCTTT. Amino acid sequence: CASFSDTEAFF.